This T cell receptor beta chain was sequenced in a study of Tregs in tolerant kidney transplant recipients. TCRdb keeps only in-frame clones here, not all; method: immunoSEQ multiplex PCR. The sample holds over 60,000 clones, roughly 89% seen once. The CDR3 loop spans 16 amino acids. Trimming shortened V by 5 bases and J by 0 bases, and 17 bases separated the two germline ends. The V gene's germline CDR1 is KGHSH and CDR2 LQKENI. V and J are TRBV18 and TRBJ2-7; a weak D match, TRBD2 (6 bases). The input for sequencing was CD4+ T cells from blood, taken before the transplant. The receptor comes from a human donor who received a combined kidney and bone marrow transplant. CDR3 amino acids: CASSLGGHIGSYEQYF. In DNA form, the CDR3 reads TGTGCCAGCTCATTGGGGGGTCACATTGGCTCCTACGAGCAGTACTTC.